This TCR beta chain was found in a study of blood T cell repertoires in COVID-19. Among Cohort 3 donors, those recovered had two negative PCRs, clearance, or symptom resolution. Produced via immunoSEQ multiplex PCR; TCRdb's table is partial and in-frame only. In the table there are 150,000 to 200,000 clones, approximately 80% of which are singletons. Trimming removed 4 bases from V and 6 bases from J, with 15 bases in between. CDR1 SGHNT and CDR2 YENEEA come from the germline V gene. The CDR3 spans 15 residues. The receptor's source is a man aged 45-65 years who had recovered from COVID-19. The genes are TRBV11-3 and TRBJ2-2; the D gene is possibly TRBD1 (6 bases). Sequenced: PBMCs or T cells enriched from blood (not recorded which). The CDR3 protein is CASSSSGQKPGELFF. CDR3 bases: TGTGCCAGCAGCTCCTCCGGACAGAAGCCCGGGGAGCTGTTTTTT.